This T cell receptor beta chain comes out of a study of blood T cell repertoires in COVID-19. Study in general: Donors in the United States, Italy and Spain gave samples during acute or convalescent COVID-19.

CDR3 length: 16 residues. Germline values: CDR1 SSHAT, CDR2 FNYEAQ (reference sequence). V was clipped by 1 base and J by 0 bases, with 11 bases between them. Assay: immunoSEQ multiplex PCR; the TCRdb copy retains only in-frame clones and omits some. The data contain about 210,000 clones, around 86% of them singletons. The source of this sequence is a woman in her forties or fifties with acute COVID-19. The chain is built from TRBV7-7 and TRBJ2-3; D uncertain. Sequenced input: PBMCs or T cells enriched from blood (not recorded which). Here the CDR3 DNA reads TGTGCCAGCAGCTTAGGGGCACAGCCGAGCACAGATACGCAGTATTTT. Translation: CASSLGAQPSTDTQYF.